This T cell receptor beta chain was recovered during a study of shared clonotypes between healthy human individuals. Only CD45RO-negative cells positively selected for CCR7 counted as naive CD8 cells, so terminally differentiated effector memory CD45RA+ cells were excluded. Study results and limitations: The generation probabilities recorded for non-shared clonotypes fell below those of clonotypes shared by all four donors.

This clone was detected only a few times. Its antigen is unidentified. The same CDR3 can be traced to other DNA sequences in this sample. The junction had 1 base not matched to a gene; V was cut back by 2 bases and J by 1 base. This CDR3 region has 14 residues. CDR1 and CDR2 (germline): MDHEN, SYDVKM. Sorted-subset replicate PCR reactions contained 200 to 250 ng DNA, corresponding to some 29,000 T cell genomes. Produced via immunoSEQ multiplex PCR; TCRdb's table is partial and in-frame only. Here the sample spans millions of clones, about 95% being singletons. Sequencing was done on a sample of naive CD8+ T cells sorted from blood. This chain links TRBV28 with TRBJ2-7; 8 bases match TRBD2. The clonotype comes from a man aged 18 to 29 in good health. In nucleotides, the CDR3 is TGTGCCAGCAGTTTAGCGGGGGGTTCCTACGAGCAGTACTTC. Protein: CASSLAGGSYEQYF.